These T cell receptor beta chains were read from a single sample in a study of Ad26.COV2.S vaccination and SARS-CoV-2 variants. Sequencing used immunoSEQ multiplex PCR; TCRdb keeps in-frame clones, though not all of them. The table includes around 300,000 clones, 80% to 90% detected once. The sequencing used peripheral blood, collected in a trial of Ad26.COV2.S vaccine versus placebo. The source of these receptors is a person between 18 and 65 years old who received the Ad26.COV2.S COVID-19 vaccine or a placebo. The CDR3 runs from the conserved cysteine through the conserved F or W. D genes are given only for firm matches. Only part of the rows carry a size: once, few, many, or a class if the clone is expanded.

J gene: TRBJ2-5
V gene: TRBV28
clone size: NA
D gene: NA
CDR3 DNA: TGTGCCAGCAGTGCCTTTTCCTTCCAAGAGACCCAGTACTTC
CDR3 protein: CASSAFSFQETQYF

J gene: TRBJ2-7
V gene: TRBV7-9
clone size: once
D gene: NA
CDR3 DNA: TGTGCCAGCAGCCCAATTTTGTCAGCGACAGGCTCCTACGAGCAGTACTTC
CDR3 protein: CASSPILSATGSYEQYF

J gene: TRBJ2-7
V gene: TRBV27
clone size: NA
D gene: TRBD2
CDR3 DNA: TGTGCCAGCAGCGAACTAGCGGGACCAGTTCGGCACGAGCAGTACTTC
CDR3 protein: CASSELAGPVRHEQYF

J gene: TRBJ1-2
V gene: TRBV20-1
clone size: NA
D gene: NA
CDR3 DNA: TGCAGTTGCGATACGGTCTATGGCTACACCTTC
CDR3 protein: CSCDTVYGYTF

J gene: TRBJ2-3
V gene: TRBV9
clone size: NA
D gene: TRBD2
CDR3 DNA: TGTGCCAGCAGCGTAGCTACCACCGGGACTAGCGGCCGAGCGGGCACAGATACGCAGTATTTT
CDR3 protein: CASSVATTGTSGRAGTDTQYF

J gene: TRBJ1-3
V gene: TRBV12-3/TRBV12-4
clone size: NA
D gene: NA
CDR3 DNA: TGTGCCAGCAGCGACGGACTAAGCACCATATATTTT
CDR3 protein: CASSDGLSTIYF

J gene: TRBJ1-6
V gene: TRBV18
clone size: once
D gene: TRBD1
CDR3 DNA: TGTGCCAGCTCACAAAACGACAGGGGAGCTTCGCAATCACCCCTCCACTTT
CDR3 protein: CASSQNDRGASQSPLHF

J gene: TRBJ1-5
V gene: TRBV19
clone size: NA
D gene: NA
CDR3 DNA: TGTGCCAGTAGTATCCCGGACCGTAGCAATCAGCCCCAGCATTTT
CDR3 protein: CASSIPDRSNQPQHF

J gene: TRBJ2-1
V gene: TRBV7-2
clone size: NA
D gene: NA
CDR3 DNA: TGTGCCAGCCGACCAGGACCTAGTTTATACAATGAGCAGTTCTTC
CDR3 protein: CASRPGPSLYNEQFF

J gene: TRBJ1-6
V gene: TRBV30
clone size: NA
D gene: NA
CDR3 DNA: TGTGCCTGGAGTGCAGGCAATTATAATTCACCCCTCCACTTT
CDR3 protein: CAWSAGNYNSPLHF

J gene: TRBJ2-7
V gene: TRBV5-5
clone size: once
D gene: NA
CDR3 DNA: TGTGCCAGCAGCTTGGGCCTGGGGTCAGGGGCGAGCTCCTACGAGCAGTACTTC
CDR3 protein: CASSLGLGSGASSYEQYF

J gene: TRBJ2-3
V gene: TRBV7-2
clone size: NA
D gene: NA
CDR3 DNA: TGTGCCAGCAGCTTAGGTACAGCCACAGATACGCAGTATTTT
CDR3 protein: CASSLGTATDTQYF

J gene: TRBJ1-4
V gene: TRBV27
clone size: NA
D gene: TRBD1
CDR3 DNA: TGTGCCAGCAGGGGACAGGGTTGGGAAAAACTGTTTTTT
CDR3 protein: CASRGQGWEKLFF

J gene: TRBJ2-3
V gene: TRBV3-1/TRBV3-2
clone size: once
D gene: NA
CDR3 DNA: TGTGCCAGCAGCCTGTTAGCGCTACCGGGACACACGCAGTATTTT
CDR3 protein: CASSLLALPGHTQYF

J gene: TRBJ2-5
V gene: TRBV6-1
clone size: NA
D gene: NA
CDR3 DNA: TGTGCCAGCAGTGTAGCGGACCAAGAGACCCAGTACTTC
CDR3 protein: CASSVADQETQYF

J gene: TRBJ2-7
V gene: TRBV2
clone size: few
D gene: TRBD1
CDR3 DNA: TGTGCCAGCAGTGTAGGACAGGTGGGGTCCTACGAGCAGTACTTC
CDR3 protein: CASSVGQVGSYEQYF

J gene: TRBJ1-4
V gene: TRBV7-6
clone size: NA
D gene: NA
CDR3 DNA: TGTGCCAGCAGCTTAGACATCGATGAAAAACTGTTTTTT
CDR3 protein: CASSLDIDEKLFF

J gene: TRBJ2-5
V gene: TRBV25-1
clone size: once
D gene: NA
CDR3 DNA: TGTGCCAGCAGTGATATGACTCATAAAGAGACCCAGTACTTC
CDR3 protein: CASSDMTHKETQYF

J gene: TRBJ2-7
V gene: TRBV7-2
clone size: once
D gene: TRBD2
CDR3 DNA: TGTGCCGCTCAAGGCCCTAGCGGGATAATACACGAGCAGTACTTC
CDR3 protein: CAAQGPSGIIHEQYF

J gene: TRBJ2-1
V gene: TRBV19
clone size: NA
D gene: TRBD1
CDR3 DNA: TGTGCCAGTAGTACCGACAGGGTATTGCAGAATGAGCAGTTCTTC
CDR3 protein: CASSTDRVLQNEQFF

J gene: TRBJ2-3
V gene: TRBV9
clone size: NA
D gene: NA
CDR3 DNA: TGTGCCAGCAGCGTAACTCTGGAGGGTGCAGATACGCAGTATTTT
CDR3 protein: CASSVTLEGADTQYF

J gene: TRBJ2-5
V gene: TRBV16
clone size: NA
D gene: NA
CDR3 DNA: TGTGCCAGCAGCCCACAAGAGACCCAGTACTTC
CDR3 protein: CASSPQETQYF

J gene: TRBJ2-1
V gene: TRBV10-3
clone size: NA
D gene: NA
CDR3 DNA: TGTGCCATCAGTTTCGGCCAGCTGGACAATGAGCAGTTCTTC
CDR3 protein: CAISFGQLDNEQFF

J gene: TRBJ2-1
V gene: TRBV3-1/TRBV3-2
clone size: NA
D gene: TRBD2
CDR3 DNA: TGTGCCAGCAGCCGACCCGGGACTAGTGAGCAGTTCTTC
CDR3 protein: CASSRPGTSEQFF

J gene: TRBJ2-1
V gene: TRBV9
clone size: NA
D gene: NA
CDR3 DNA: TGTGCCAGCAGCGTTGGGTTGTTCTCCTACAATGAGCAGTTCTTC
CDR3 protein: CASSVGLFSYNEQFF